The 24 T cell receptor beta chains given below trace back to one sample, sequenced in a study of cytomegalovirus exposure and HLA in healthy donors. PCR employed 60 Vbeta and 13 Jbeta primers. The table came from immunoSEQ multiplex PCR; TCRdb's copy has only in-frame clones and leaves some out. The data hold about 140,000 clones, with roughly 77% observed a single time. Specimen: PBMCs. Source of these receptors: a man aged 25 to 40 in good health and CMV-seronegative.

This chain uses TRBV27 with TRBJ2-3; 8 nucleotides line up with TRBD1. CDR3 length: 16 residues. CDR1 and CDR2 (germline): MNHEY, SMNVEV (reference sequence). J lost 8 bases, V lost 6 bases, and 16 bases had no gene match. CDR3 sequence reads: CASRPPLQGAYPTQYF. CDR3 DNA sequence: TGTGCCAGCAGGCCACCCCTCCAGGGGGCATACCCTACGCAGTATTTT.

The J gene is TRBJ1-4, the V gene TRBV4-1, with 7 nucleotides matching TRBD1. This CDR3 has 16 residues. Germline V gene lookup returns CDR1 MGHRA and CDR2 YSYEKL. J gave up 7 bases and V 0 bases, and 8 bases lay outside the gene matches. The CDR3 region is CASSQDLERGREKLFF. The CDR3 DNA reads as TGCGCCAGCAGCCAAGATTTAGAAAGGGGGCGTGAAAAACTGTTTTTT.

The rearrangement joins TRBV28 to TRBJ1-5, with 7 nucleotides matching TRBD1. The J segment lost 9 bases and the V segment lost 1 base, leaving 12 bases of the junction unmatched. Germline CDR1 and CDR2: MDHEN and SYDVKM. The CDR3 is 16 amino acids. CDR3 amino acids: CASSLFGQGVMGPQHF. The CDR3 nucleotides read TGTGCCAGCAGTTTATTTGGTCAGGGGGTAATGGGGCCCCAGCATTTT. The variable domain in full, with the rest retrieved from reference TRBV28 and TRBJ1-5, is DVKVTQSSRYLVKRTGEKVFLECVQDMDHENMFWYRQDPGLGLRLIYFSYDVKMKEKGDIPEGYSVSREKKERFSLILESASTNQTSMYLCASSLFGQGVMGPQHFGDGTRLSIL.

This rearrangement joins TRBV6-1 to TRBJ2-5, with a possible D match to TRBD1 (6 bases). The CDR3 totals 15 residues. Per the germline V gene, CDR1 is MNHNS and CDR2 is SASEGT. With 7 bases removed from V and 2 bases from J, the gap between germline ends came to 17 bases. The CDR3 sequence is CASTPTGTQQETQYF. DNA of the CDR3: TGTGCCAGCACTCCGACCGGGACACAACAAGAGACCCAGTACTTC.

This rearrangement joins TRBV28 to TRBJ2-3; tentative D call: TRBD1 (6 bases). CDR1 and CDR2 (germline): MDHEN, SYDVKM. This CDR3 has 14 amino acids. V was pared by 7 bases and J by 3 bases, with 14 bases between. CDR3 sequence reads: CASIDGGVTDTQYF. The DNA of the CDR3 is TGTGCCAGCATCGATGGGGGCGTGACAGATACGCAGTATTTT.

The rearrangement links TRBV6-5 to TRBJ2-5, with TRBD1 matching 7 bases. Trimming took 5 bases from V and 1 from J; bases not matched to a gene: 7. Germline V gene sequence: CDR1 MNHEY, CDR2 SVGAGI. The length of the CDR3 is 15 residues. The CDR3 sequence: CASSRTGQSQETQYF. As DNA, the CDR3 is TGTGCCAGCAGTAGGACGGGACAGAGCCAAGAGACCCAGTACTTC.

The chain is built from TRBV4-1 and TRBJ2-7; 8 bases are a match to TRBD1. The CDR3 contains 17 residues. Trimming removed 0 bases from V and 2 bases from J; junction bases left unmatched: 9. In germline, CDR1 is MGHRA, CDR2 YSYEKL. CDR3 loop: CASSQDSQLTGAYEQYF. Here the CDR3 DNA reads TGCGCCAGCAGCCAAGATTCCCAACTGACAGGGGCCTACGAGCAGTACTTC.

This clone was counted a single time. The gene calls are TRBV5-1 and TRBJ2-5; 13 nucleotides agree with TRBD2. Germline V gene lookup returns CDR1 SGHRS and CDR2 YFSETQ. The junction had 12 bases not matched to a gene; V was cut back by 0 bases and J by 10 bases. This CDR3 is built from 17 residues. CDR3 protein: CASSLEHGTSGNVGQYF. In nucleotides, the CDR3 is TGCGCCAGCAGCTTGGAACACGGGACTAGCGGGAACGTCGGCCAGTACTTC. The variable domain in full, with the rest retrieved from reference TRBV5-1 and TRBJ2-5, is KAGVTQTPRYLIKTRGQQVTLSCSPISGHRSVSWYQQTPGQGLQFLFEYFSETQRNKGNFPGRFSGRQFSNSRSEMNVSTLELGDSALYLCASSLEHGTSGNVGQYFGPGTRLLVL.

V gene TRBV6-8 combines with J gene TRBJ1-4; TRBD1 agrees at 9 bases. Looked up from germline, CDR1 is MNHGY and CDR2 is SAAAGT. Trimming at V came to 6 bases and at J to 0 bases, leaving 14 bases not matched to a gene. The CDR3 sequence is 19 residues long. CDR3 in amino acids: CASRTDRGKNPATNEKLFF. CDR3 nucleotides: TGTGCCAGCAGAACGGACAGGGGCAAAAACCCTGCAACTAATGAAAAACTGTTTTTT.

The rearrangement joins TRBV7-3 to TRBJ2-3, with 7 bases that match TRBD1. The trim removed 6 bases at V and 2 bases at J, leaving 5 bases unmatched. CDR3 size: 14 residues. The germline V gene encodes CDR1 SGHTA and CDR2 FQGTGA. The CDR3 DNA is TGTGCCAGCAGAAACAGGGGAAACACAGATACGCAGTATTTT. It encodes CASRNRGNTDTQYF.

This chain joins TRBV29-1 and TRBJ2-1, with D perhaps matching TRBD1 (5 bases). V lost 3 bases and J lost 4, with 13 bases in between. The CDR3 is 14 residues long. Germline V CDR1 and CDR2: SQVTM, ANQGSEA. The CDR3 protein is CSVETQETYNEQFF. The CDR3 DNA reads as TGCAGCGTTGAGACACAGGAAACATACAATGAGCAGTTCTTC.

The genes are TRBV6-5 and TRBJ1-5; tentative D call: TRBD1 (6 bases). V was clipped by 6 bases and J by 1 base, with 13 bases between them. The CDR3 is 15 amino acids. Germline V gives CDR1 MNHEY, CDR2 SVGAGI. The CDR3 DNA is TGTGCCAGCAGCCCTACCGACAGGAGCAATCAGCCCCAGCATTTT. It yields the protein CASSPTDRSNQPQHF.

This clone was counted once. This chain links TRBV30 with TRBJ1-1, with D tentatively TRBD1 (5 bases). Trimming left V 6 bases short and J 5 bases short, with 10 bases between. Germline V gene data show CDR1 as GTSNPN and CDR2 as SVGIG (reference sequence). The CDR3 sequence is 11 residues long. DNA for the CDR3: TGTGCCTGCACCGGGGGGACTGAAGCTTTCTTT. It yields the protein CACTGGTEAFF.

This chain links TRBV2 with TRBJ1-4, with D perhaps TRBD1 (6 bases). The CDR3 runs to 15 residues. Trimming shortened V by 2 bases and J by 12 bases, and 19 bases separated the two germline ends. CDR1 and CDR2 from the germline V gene are SNHLY and FYNNEI. The CDR3 reads CASSEMTGGSRELFF. The CDR3 DNA reads as TGTGCCAGCAGTGAAATGACAGGTGGTAGCAGGGAACTGTTTTTT.

This clone has just a few counts. This chain uses TRBV29-1 with TRBJ2-1; the D gene is possibly TRBD2 (6 bases). Germline V gene lookup returns CDR1 SQVTM and CDR2 ANQGSEA. The V and J ends lost 4 bases and 1 base respectively, with 14 bases between them. The CDR3 covers 15 residues. Here the CDR3 reads CSVAALAISYNEQFF. The CDR3 DNA follows: TGCAGCGTTGCGGCCCTAGCGATTTCCTACAATGAGCAGTTCTTC.

The rearrangement joins TRBV7-9 to TRBJ1-2; D unresolved. The V gene's germline CDR1 is SEHNR and CDR2 FQNEAQ (reference sequence). The CDR3 length is 12 residues. V was trimmed by 3 bases and J by 7 bases, leaving 9 bases between them. The CDR3 reads CASSFTRGGYTF. The CDR3 DNA reads TGTGCCAGCAGCTTTACACGGGGTGGCTACACCTTC.

With regard to this clone: The same CDR3 is also encoded by other DNA sequences in this sample. The J gene is TRBJ2-1, the V gene TRBV4-1; D is perhaps TRBD1 (5 bases). V lost 3 bases and J lost 4, with 10 bases in between. Germline CDR1 is MGHRA and CDR2 is YSYEKL. This CDR3 is 14 amino acids long. The CDR3 here is CASSHVTGYNEQFF. The CDR3 nucleotides read TGCGCCAGCAGCCACGTTACAGGTTACAATGAGCAGTTCTTC.

The V call is TRBV13, the J call TRBJ1-1; D is possibly TRBD1 (6 bases). This CDR3 is built from 15 residues. The germline V gene has CDR1 PRHDT and CDR2 FYEKMQ (reference sequence). V gave up 6 bases and J gave up 1 base, with 15 bases separating them. Here the CDR3 DNA reads TGTGCCAGCAGATGGGCGGGGGCGGCGAACACTGAAGCTTTCTTT. Its translation is CASRWAGAANTEAFF.

The chain has TRBV19 and TRBJ1-2; 8 bases align to TRBD1. The V and J ends lost 10 bases and 2 bases, in that order; junction bases with no gene match: 9. CDR1 and CDR2 (germline): LNHDA, SQIVND (reference sequence). The CDR3 is made up of 14 amino acids. The CDR3 sequence is CAIRDRGRNYGYTF. The DNA for the CDR3 is TGTGCCATCCGAGACAGGGGAAGGAACTATGGCTACACCTTC. The full variable domain, completed using reference TRBV19 and TRBJ1-2, is DGGITQSPKYLFRKEGQNVTLSCEQNLNHDAMYWYRQDPGQGLRLIYYSQIVNDFQKGDIAEGYSVSREKKESFPLTVTSAQKNPTAFYLCAIRDRGRNYGYTFGSGTRLTVV.

The V call is TRBV19, the J call TRBJ2-7; D might be TRBD1 (5 bases). The CDR3 extends over 15 amino acids. V lost 0 bases and J 3 bases, leaving 12 bases between the germline ends. Per the germline V gene, CDR1 is LNHDA and CDR2 is SQIVND (reference sequence). CDR3 in amino acids: CASSIDFGDSYEQYF. In nucleotides, the CDR3 is TGTGCCAGTAGTATAGATTTCGGTGACAGCTACGAGCAGTACTTC.

The rearrangement uses TRBV11-2 and TRBJ1-1, with D hard to call. Trimming took off 5 bases at V and 8 bases at J, with 12 bases between the two ends. This CDR3 is 12 amino acids long. CDR1 and CDR2 from the germline V gene are SGHAT and FQNNGV. In DNA, the CDR3 is TGTGCCAGCAGCCCGGAAGTGACAGAAGCTTTCTTT. It is translated as CASSPEVTEAFF.

The chain combines TRBV5-1 with TRBJ1-5; D possibly corresponds to TRBD1 (6 bases). CDR1 and CDR2 (germline): SGHRS, YFSETQ. Trimming removed 0 bases from V and 6 bases from J, with 10 bases in between. The CDR3 is 14 amino acids. The CDR3 region is CASSLGAQGQPQHF. The DNA of the CDR3 is TGCGCCAGCAGCTTGGGTGCACAGGGTCAGCCCCAGCATTTT.

The V call is TRBV7-9, the J call TRBJ1-3; possibly TRBD1 for D (5 bases). The CDR3 consists of 15 residues. CDR1 SEHNR and CDR2 FQNEAQ come from the germline V gene (reference sequence). The germline V and J ends were trimmed by 1 base and 3 bases, with 10 bases remaining between them. CDR3 in DNA: TGTGCCAGCAGCTTAGGGGCCGGGGGTGGAAACACCATATATTTT. The encoded protein is CASSLGAGGGNTIYF.

This clone appeared a few times. The J gene is TRBJ2-7, the V gene TRBV27; tentatively, D is TRBD2 (5 bases). Germline CDR1 MNHEY, CDR2 SMNVEV (reference sequence). This CDR3 region has 12 residues. The V gene lost 2 bases and the J gene lost 4 bases, with 6 bases spanning the gap. CDR3 protein: CASSLSGYEQYF. CDR3 DNA sequence: TGTGCCAGCAGTTTAAGCGGTTACGAGCAGTACTTC.